The 11 T cell receptor beta chains given below trace back to one sample, sequenced in a study of blood T cells in healthy people across ages. Primed by a sample-barcoded 5' primer and a J-beta primer mix, a second PCR proceeded for 7 to 11 cycles. TCRdb used MiXCR to reprocess the 5' RACE reads, holding one entry per CDR3 protein. This sample carries about 780,000 distinct CDR3 sequences, about 45% of them seen once, and the ten largest clones take 15% to 20%. Sequencing was done on a sample of blood. The source of these receptors is a man older than 75 in good health.

The V gene is TRBV23-1, the J gene TRBJ1-2, with D unclear. TRBV23-1 is reported as an ORF; its role is uncertain. Trimming took 5 bases from V and 4 from J, leaving 14 bases between them. This CDR3 has 14 amino acids. CDR3: CASSMDPPIYGYTF. CDR3 bases: TGCGCCAGCAGTATGGACCCCCCAATCTATGGCTACACCTTC.

The chain couples TRBV19 to TRBJ2-2; D could derive from TRBD1 or TRBD2 (6 bases each). V was shortened by 6 bases and J by 8 bases, with 19 bases between the two germline ends. The CDR3 has 15 amino acids. Germline assignment: CDR1 LNHDA and CDR2 SQIVND (reference sequence). CDR3 loop: CASRSLGGPEGELFF. As DNA, the CDR3 is TGTGCCAGTAGATCTCTAGGGGGGCCAGAAGGGGAGCTGTTTTTT.

The V gene is TRBV15, the J gene TRBJ2-2; D not certain. Germline CDR1 reads LNHNV; CDR2 reads YYDKDF (reference sequence). This CDR3 has 14 amino acids. The V end lost 4 bases, the J end lost 5 bases, and 11 bases lay between the germline ends. This chain's CDR3 is CATSIKVGTGELFF. The CDR3 region has the DNA TGTGCCACCAGCATTAAAGTAGGGACCGGGGAGCTGTTTTTT.

The rearrangement uses TRBV10-3 and TRBJ2-5; possibly TRBD1 or TRBD2 for D (7 bases each). V was shortened by 5 bases and J by 3 bases, with 25 bases between the two germline ends. CDR1 ENHRY and CDR2 SYGVKD come from the germline V gene. The CDR3 has 18 amino acids. The CDR3 nucleotides are TGTGCCATCAGTCCAGGGGGACCAGCGGGAAGCGGTAAAGAGACCCAGTACTTC. Translating it yields CAISPGGPAGSGKETQYF.

Only a few counts were recorded for this clonotype. V gene TRBV6-2 or TRBV6-3 combines with J gene TRBJ2-5; no firm D call. V shed 8 bases and J shed 5 bases, with 21 bases lying between them. The V gene's germline CDR1 is MNHEY and CDR2 SVGEGT. The CDR3 consists of 15 residues. CDR3 loop: CASSDGTVWMETQYF. CDR3 nucleotide sequence: TGTGCCAGCTCCGATGGCACCGTATGGATGGAGACCCAGTACTTC.

V gene TRBV2 combines with J gene TRBJ2-5; tentatively, D is TRBD1 (5 bases). The end of the DNA fits TRBJ2-7 better, so the J call may be wrong. Germline V CDR1 and CDR2: SNHLY, FYNNEI. This CDR3 contains 13 residues. In DNA form, the CDR3 reads TGTGCCAGCAGTGATTGGGGCATCTACGAGCAGTACTTC. Translation gives CASSDWGIYEQYF.

J is TRBJ2-7 and V is TRBV5-1; D is ambiguous. In germline, CDR1 is SGHRS, CDR2 YFSETQ. This CDR3 is 14 amino acids long. Trimming took 0 bases from V and 6 from J, leaving 13 bases between them. In DNA, the CDR3 is TGCGCCAGCAGCTTGGTCCTGGGGTCAGGCGAGCAGTACTTC. This codes for CASSLVLGSGEQYF.

This clonotype was counted between two and nine times. The chain uses TRBV20-1 and TRBJ2-1; 10 positions agree with TRBD2. V dropped 5 bases and J dropped 0; count of bases not matched to a gene: 10. Germline CDR1 reads DFQATT; CDR2 reads SNEGSKA (reference sequence). This CDR3 spans 17 amino acids. CDR3 sequence: CSAAGLADSPSYNEQFF. As DNA, the CDR3 is TGCAGTGCTGCAGGACTAGCGGATTCCCCCTCCTACAATGAGCAGTTCTTC.

The chain links TRBV5-1 to TRBJ2-4; a possible D gene is TRBD2 (6 bases). Germline loops: CDR1 SGHRS, CDR2 YFSETQ. The ends were cut back, 4 bases at V and 7 bases at J, with 9 bases in the middle. The length of the CDR3 is 12 residues. This CDR3 reads CASSPGTNIQYF. In nucleotides, the CDR3 is TGCGCCAGCAGCCCCGGGACTAACATTCAGTACTTC.

This clonotype appeared many times. The rearrangement joins TRBV27 to TRBJ2-7; D might be TRBD2 (6 bases). Trimming took off 4 bases at V and 2 bases at J, with 15 bases between the two ends. The V gene's germline CDR1 is MNHEY and CDR2 SMNVEV (reference sequence). CDR3 length: 15 amino acids. The CDR3 DNA is TGTGCCAGCAGTTACTCCATGGGGGGAACCTACGAGCAGTACTTC. This gives the protein CASSYSMGGTYEQYF.

The chain recombines TRBV28 with TRBJ2-4; D remains ambiguous. The CDR3 has 13 amino acids. V lost 7 bases and J lost 4, with 11 bases in between. Germline V gene sequence: CDR1 MDHEN, CDR2 SYDVKM. CDR3 nucleotide sequence: TGTGCCAGCACTGTTACGGCGAAAAACATTCAGTACTTC. Residues: CASTVTAKNIQYF.